The table lists the clone carrying this TCR beta chain with a few counts. Its cognate antigen is unknown. The data are from a study of beta chain features in type 1 diabetes. Study-level background: Sorted cell examination encompassed approximately 98,000,000 cells across all samples.

Study conclusions and caveats: For TCRB rearrangement, an influence of HLA type remained unresolved here. When Type 1 diabetes patients were examined, their TCRB CDR3s proved moderately but significantly shorter in all four CD4+ subsets. Equally in patients and controls, PCR might preferentially amplify shorter templates.

Expressed TCRB transcripts were sequenced, since all the RNA that had been isolated was reverse transcribed. The protocol was immunoSEQ multiplex PCR, while the TCRdb copy is restricted to in-frame clones and leaves out a portion. The sample consists of under 350,000 clones, roughly 24% of them appearing once. V shed 6 bases and J 2 bases; nucleotides not matched to a gene: 7. The CDR3 covers 14 residues. CDR1 MNHEY and CDR2 SMNVEV come from the germline V gene (reference sequence). This chain joins TRBV27 and TRBJ2-7; 7 bases are a match to TRBD2. The origin of this receptor is a woman aged 30 to 39 with type 1 diabetes. The sample comprised naive CD4+ T cells from blood. CDR3 nucleotide sequence: TGTGCCAGCAGACCTCCGGGACTACCCTACGAGCAGTACTTC. Its protein product is CASRPPGLPYEQYF.